The 26 T cell receptor beta chains below come from one sample, sequenced in a study of T cells in Graves' hyperthyroidism and ophthalmopathy. TCR beta CDR3 regions were amplified from RNA transcripts. The TCR CDR3 first-round RT-PCR relied on the HTBI primer set. In TCRdb, the multiplex PCR reads were re-called with MiXCR into one record per CDR3 protein. The sample records 550,000 to 800,000 distinct CDR3 sequences, approximately 15% being singletons. Sequencing used blood. These receptors originate from a middle-aged man with Graves' hyperthyroidism.

V usage is TRBV6-1 and J usage is TRBJ2-7, with D possibly called TRBD1 or TRBD2 (6 bases each). The CDR3 runs to 16 residues. Germline CDR1 MNHNS, CDR2 SASEGT. V lost 3 bases to trimming and J lost 0 bases, with 15 bases between them. This CDR3 is CASSDAGAGHSYEQYF. The CDR3 DNA follows: TGTGCCAGCAGTGACGCCGGCGCGGGACACTCCTACGAGCAGTACTTC.

There are a few counts of this clonotype. V usage is TRBV28 and J usage is TRBJ2-1; 9 nucleotides align to TRBD2. The trim removed 5 bases at V and 2 bases at J, leaving 7 bases unmatched. This CDR3 region has 16 residues. Germline CDR1 and CDR2: MDHEN and SYDVKM. DNA of the CDR3: TGTGCCAGCAGTCCCCCCAGCGGGAGGCCCTACAATGAGCAGTTCTTC. Its protein is CASSPPSGRPYNEQFF.

The sample holds a few counts of this clonotype. The CDR3 spells CSATDSAYEQYF. CDR3 DNA: TGCAGTGCTACAGACAGTGCCTACGAGCAGTACTTC. The chain combines TRBV20-1 with TRBJ2-7; TRBD1 is a possible D gene (5 bases). The CDR3 sequence is 12 residues long. Germline CDR1 DFQATT, CDR2 SNEGSKA (reference sequence). V gave up 4 bases and J gave up 2 bases, with 9 bases separating them.

This clonotype was counted only a few times. V is TRBV24-1 and J is TRBJ2-1; D possibly corresponds to TRBD2 (5 bases). CDR3 length: 16 amino acids. V was clipped by 12 bases and J by 4 bases, with 24 bases between them. Germline assignment: CDR1 KGHDR and CDR2 SFDVKD. CDR3 DNA sequence: TGTGCCGTACAAAAAACTGGACTGATCGGTTACAATGAGCAGTTCTTC. This gives the protein CAVQKTGLIGYNEQFF.

Ten or more counts support this clonotype. The V call is TRBV12-3 or TRBV12-4, the J call TRBJ1-2; 11 bases are a match to TRBD1. This CDR3 has 14 amino acids. Trimming took 5 bases from V and 6 from J; bases not matched to a gene: 5. CDR3 region: CASSQGQGANGYTF. The CDR3 DNA follows: TGTGCCAGCAGTCAAGGACAGGGGGCGAATGGCTACACCTTC.

The J gene is TRBJ1-2, the V gene TRBV3-1; D possibly corresponds to TRBD1 (6 bases). The CDR3 has 14 amino acids. The V end was cut by 1 base, the J end by 8 bases, with 14 bases between. The germline V gene encodes CDR1 LGHDT and CDR2 YNNKEL (reference sequence). This CDR3 reads CASSQGAGAGGYTF. CDR3 DNA sequence: TGTGCCAGCAGCCAAGGGGCGGGGGCGGGAGGCTACACCTTC. Supplemented by reference TRBV3-1 and TRBJ1-2, the full variable domain reads DTAVSQTPKYLVTQMGNDKSIKCEQNLGHDTMYWYKQDSKKFLKIMFSYNNKELIINETVPNRFSPKSPDKAHLNLHINSLELGDSAVYFCASSQGAGAGGYTFGSGTRLTVV.

This clonotype was counted at least ten times. The genes are TRBV14 and TRBJ2-5, with a tentative D call TRBD1 (5 bases). Trimming shortened V by 0 bases and J by 1 base, and 12 bases separated the two germline ends. The germline gives CDR1 SGHDN, CDR2 FVKESK. The CDR3 runs to 16 residues. In nucleotides, the CDR3 is TGTGCCAGCAGCCAAGATCGGGCCAGGGTCCAAGAGACCCAGTACTTC. It specifies CASSQDRARVQETQYF. The complete variable domain, with remaining parts taken from reference TRBV14 and TRBJ2-5, reads EAGVTQFPSHSVIEKGQTVTLRCDPISGHDNLYWYRRVMGKEIKFLLHFVKESKQDESGMPNNRFLAERTGGTYSTLKVQPAELEDSGVYFCASSQDRARVQETQYFGPGTRLLVL.

There are many counts of this clonotype. The chain uses TRBV28 and TRBJ2-3; D not certain. Trimming left V 1 base short and J 0 bases short, with 5 bases between. CDR3 size: 14 residues. The germline V gene encodes CDR1 MDHEN and CDR2 SYDVKM. CDR3 residues: CASSLYSSTDTQYF. CDR3 bases: TGTGCCAGCAGTTTATATTCTAGCACAGATACGCAGTATTTT.

This clonotype was recorded at least ten times. The chain uses TRBV6-1 and TRBJ1-2, with a weak D call TRBD1 (6 bases). Germline CDR1 MNHNS, CDR2 SASEGT. The V and J ends lost 3 bases and 5 bases respectively, with 10 bases between them. This CDR3 comprises 13 residues. CDR3 DNA: TGTGCCAGCAGTGACACACAGGGTTATGGCTACACCTTC. Its translation: CASSDTQGYGYTF.

Worth noting for this clonotype: A much larger clone lies one base from this, so it may be a read error. The chain uses TRBV11-2 and TRBJ1-4, with a weak D call TRBD1 (6 bases). The CDR3 has 14 amino acids. The V gene's germline CDR1 is SGHAT and CDR2 FQNNGV. The CDR3 coding sequence is TGTGCCGGCAGCCTAGGGGGGTTTCGTGAAAAACTGTTTTTT. Protein sequence: CAGSLGGFREKLFF.

This clonotype was seen many times. The J gene is TRBJ1-2, the V gene TRBV28; D call uncertain. Germline values: CDR1 MDHEN, CDR2 SYDVKM. V lost 3 bases, J lost 6 bases, and 14 bases lay in between. This CDR3 spans 14 amino acids. CDR3 region: CASSFGQNGDGYTF. The CDR3 nucleotides are TGTGCCAGCAGTTTTGGTCAGAACGGAGATGGCTACACCTTC.

This clonotype was seen only a few times. The chain links TRBV14 to TRBJ2-3; D unresolved. The CDR3 loop spans 16 amino acids. Germline-derived CDR1 and CDR2 are SGHDN and FVKESK. V lost 6 bases to trimming and J lost 3 bases, with 19 bases between them. The CDR3 nucleotides read TGTGCCAGCAGTCTCATAAAGCTAGGAAGAACAGATACGCAGTATTTT. As protein: CASSLIKLGRTDTQYF.

DNA for the CDR3: TGCAGTGCTGCAAGAACAGGGCCCGGCTCCTACGAGCCGTACGTC. Protein sequence: CSAARTGPGSYEPYV. V gene TRBV20-1 combines with J gene TRBJ2-7, with a weak D call TRBD1 (6 bases). The CDR3 totals 15 residues. Germline V gene data show CDR1 as DFQATT and CDR2 as SNEGSKA (reference sequence).

This clonotype has at least ten counts. CDR3 bases: TGTGCCAGCAGTAACGCCGGGACAGGGGCCTACTACGAGCAGTACTTC. Translation: CASSNAGTGAYYEQYF. The V and J genes are TRBV6-1 and TRBJ2-7, with 10 bases aligning to TRBD1. Germline V lookup: CDR1 MNHNS, CDR2 SASEGT. The ends lost 5 bases at V and 3 bases at J; junction bases unmatched: 10. CDR3 length equals 16 residues.

The table lists this clonotype with many counts. The chain has TRBV10-3 and TRBJ2-7; D ambiguous. Trimming pared 0 bases from V and 5 bases from J, leaving 2 bases between. CDR1 is ENHRY and CDR2 is SYGVKD in the germline V gene. The CDR3 contains 11 residues. In DNA form, the CDR3 reads TGTGCCATCAGTGAGTCAAACGAGCAGTACTTC. It translates to CAISESNEQYF.

This clonotype was seen many times. The J gene is TRBJ2-3, the V gene TRBV5-1; D call uncertain. The V end was cut by 5 bases, the J end by 3 bases, with 13 bases between. The CDR3 totals 14 residues. Germline-derived CDR1 and CDR2 are SGHRS and YFSETQ. The CDR3: CASSGLHNTDTQYF. The CDR3 nucleotides read TGCGCCAGCAGTGGTCTACATAATACAGATACGCAGTATTTT.

The chain uses TRBV5-5 and TRBJ2-7; D remains ambiguous. The V gene's germline CDR1 is SGHKS and CDR2 YYEKEE (reference sequence). Deletions cut 3 bases from V and 1 base from J, with 8 bases between. The CDR3 runs to 13 residues. The CDR3 nucleotides read TGTGCCAGCAGCTCCGACGGATCCTACGAGCAGTACTTC. This codes for CASSSDGSYEQYF.

CDR3: CASSQDLGLAGLTSTDTQYF. The CDR3 DNA is TGTGCCAGCAGCCAAGATCTTGGACTAGCGGGACTTACTAGCACAGATACGCAGTATTTT. J is TRBJ2-3 and V is TRBV3-1; 12 bases map to TRBD2. CDR3 length equals 20 residues. Germline V gene sequence: CDR1 LGHDT, CDR2 YNNKEL (reference sequence). Trimming took 0 bases from V and 0 from J; bases not matched to a gene: 10.

On this clonotype itself: One end of the junction does not line up with germline, which may come from a read error. This sequence joins TRBV11-2 and TRBJ2-3; D is unclear. Germline V gene sequence: CDR1 SGHAT, CDR2 FQNNGV. CDR3 length: 17 residues. The CDR3 here is CASSQERKGDGTDTQYF. CDR3 coding DNA: TGCGCCAGCAGCCAAGAGAGGAAGGGCGACGGAACAGATACGCAGTATTTT.

In DNA form, the CDR3 reads TGTGCCATCAGCCTAATTCCGGGACAGGTCTCCTACGAGCAGTACTTC. Its translation: CAISLIPGQVSYEQYF. The chain carries TRBV10-3 and TRBJ2-7; 8 bases agree with TRBD1. J gave up 0 bases and V 6 bases, and 10 bases lay outside the gene matches. The CDR3 runs to 16 residues. Germline V gene sequence: CDR1 ENHRY, CDR2 SYGVKD.

This clonotype showed up many times. V gene TRBV10-3 combines with J gene TRBJ2-7, with D possibly being TRBD1 (6 bases). The length of the CDR3 is 14 residues. V dropped 7 bases and J dropped 0 bases, with 13 bases sitting between them. Looked up from germline, CDR1 is ENHRY and CDR2 is SYGVKD. The CDR3 region is CAIKRDTYSYEQYF. The CDR3 DNA reads as TGTGCCATCAAGAGGGACACTTACTCCTACGAGCAGTACTTC.

This clonotype appeared many times. The chain links TRBV11-2 to TRBJ2-3; TRBD2 matches 7 bases. The CDR3 is made up of 14 amino acids. Trimming took 5 bases from V and 3 from J; bases not matched to a gene: 5. Germline lookup yields CDR1 SGHAT and CDR2 FQNNGV. The CDR3 reads CASSRIGGTDTQYF. DNA of the CDR3: TGTGCCAGCAGCCGTATCGGGGGGACAGATACGCAGTATTTT.

There are a few counts of this clonotype. This sequence joins TRBV19 and TRBJ2-1, with D unresolved. The V end lost 1 base, the J end lost 3 bases, and 10 bases lay between the germline ends. CDR3 length equals 15 residues. From germline, CDR1 is LNHDA and CDR2 SQIVND (reference sequence). The CDR3 nucleotides are TGTGCCAGTAGTATAGTCGCTGCTAGCTACAATGAGCAGTTCTTC. Protein sequence: CASSIVAASYNEQFF.

This clonotype was counted at least ten times. This chain joins TRBV27 and TRBJ1-5; D gene unclear. CDR3 length: 12 residues. Germline loops: CDR1 MNHEY, CDR2 SMNVEV (reference sequence). The CDR3 DNA follows: TGTGTTTCCGGGAGGGGCAATCAGCCCCAGCATTTT. Amino acid sequence: CVSGRGNQPQHF.

This clonotype has just a few counts. The V gene is TRBV7-6, the J gene TRBJ1-6; D is unresolved. V lost 5 bases to trimming and J lost 9 bases, with 17 bases between them. This CDR3 is built from 15 residues. Germline V gene sequence: CDR1 SGHVS, CDR2 FNYEAQ. The CDR3 nucleotides read TGTGCCAGCAGCCCCGCAGTTGGACCGACTTCACCCCTCCACTTT. This codes for CASSPAVGPTSPLHF.

This clonotype has only a few counts. The chain recombines TRBV19 with TRBJ2-1; 13 nucleotides match TRBD2. The V gene's germline CDR1 is LNHDA and CDR2 SQIVND (reference sequence). The CDR3 extends over 15 amino acids. J gave up 10 bases and V 4 bases, and 7 bases lay outside the gene matches. The CDR3 DNA is TGTGCCAGTAGTAACTGGGGACTAGCGGGATCGGAGCAGTTCTTC. Translating it yields CASSNWGLAGSEQFF. The complete variable domain, with remaining parts taken from reference TRBV19 and TRBJ2-1, reads DGGITQSPKYLFRKEGQNVTLSCEQNLNHDAMYWYRQDPGQGLRLIYYSQIVNDFQKGDIAEGYSVSREKKESFPLTVTSAQKNPTAFYLCASSNWGLAGSEQFFGPGTRLTVL.